This record covers a single TCR beta chain. One junction end disagrees with the germline gene, perhaps due to a read error. The sample comes from a study of tumor-infiltrating lymphocytes in primary liver carcinoma. Study information: Sequencing of the samples generated roughly 3.65 to 7.5 million productive TCRbeta reads, with similar yields across tissue types.

The input was around 530 ng total RNA; TCR beta cDNA was made from it with a constant-region primer. Libraries of TCR beta came from three nested multiplex PCR rounds with slightly modified ARM-PCR. Amplification in the first two PCR rounds was performed using TRBV1-TRBV30 forward primers and a C-beta reverse primer for 10 cycles each. In TCRdb, the multiplex PCR reads were re-called with MiXCR into one record per CDR3 protein. The data contain 300,000 to 400,000 distinct CDR3 sequences, less than 65% of them singletons. CDR3 size: 15 residues. Looked up from germline, CDR1 is MNHEY and CDR2 is SVGAGI. In addition to blood RNA drawn from unsorted whole blood, germline DNA was extracted.

What was sequenced was peripheral blood. The origin of this receptor is a man aged 40-50 years with primary liver carcinoma and hepatitis B virus infection. The V and J genes are TRBV6-5 and TRBJ2-4, with TRBD2 matching over 8 bases. This CDR3 reads CANSSLTSGRDIQYF. CDR3 bases: TGTGCCAACAGTTCCCTCACTAGCGGACGGGACATTCAGTACTTC.